The 8 T cell receptor beta chains given below trace back to one sample, sequenced in a study of human T cells and chemical hapten exposure. MiXCR was run by TCRdb on the RACE reads, yielding one entry per CDR3 protein. Counted here are around 75,000 distinct CDR3 sequences, roughly 10% occurring once; the ten biggest clones make up about 4%. Time point in this sample: patch test 1, 2 weeks after DPC sensitization. Regarding treatment: therapeutic diphenylcyclopropenone sensitization with weekly scalp DPC. The material was whole blood, obtained in connection with sensitization to the hapten diphenylcyclopropenone (DPC). These receptors all stem from an older woman with alopecia areata. Some clones in this sample may be carry-over from other donors' samples.

This clonotype came up many times. The chain links TRBV10-1 to TRBJ2-2; D uncertain. Germline loops: CDR1 WNHNN, CDR2 SYGVQD (reference sequence). The CDR3 is 14 amino acids. V shed 5 bases and J shed 1 base, with 8 bases lying between them. CDR3 in amino acids: CASSSAMNTGELFF. The DNA of the CDR3 is TGCGCCAGCAGTTCAGCGATGAACACCGGGGAGCTGTTTTTT.

This clonotype showed up many times. This chain connects TRBV10-3 to TRBJ2-3; 11 nucleotides align to TRBD2. Germline V lookup: CDR1 ENHRY, CDR2 SYGVKD. The V and J ends lost 5 bases and 5 bases, in that order; junction bases with no gene match: 6. The CDR3 extends over 15 amino acids. CDR3 coding DNA: TGTGCCATCAGTCCTCCTAGCGGGGGGAGAGATACGCAGTATTTT. Amino acid sequence: CAISPPSGGRDTQYF.

This chain connects TRBV10-3 to TRBJ2-7; D not resolved. Germline CDR1 is ENHRY and CDR2 is SYGVKD. The V and J ends lost 5 bases and 0 bases respectively, with 5 bases between them. The CDR3 runs to 12 residues. CDR3 loop: CAISSASYEQYF. The CDR3 DNA sequence: TGTGCCATCAGTTCGGCCTCCTACGAGCAGTACTTC.

This clonotype was counted between two and nine times. This rearrangement joins TRBV13 to TRBJ2-3; D might be TRBD1 (6 bases). The CDR3 loop spans 16 amino acids. Between the trimmed V and J ends, which lost 2 bases and 2 bases, there was a span of 14 bases. CDR1 is PRHDT, CDR2 FYEKMQ, per germline (reference sequence). Here the CDR3 DNA reads TGTGCCAGCAGCTTATCTTGGGACACAAACACAGATACGCAGTATTTT. Protein sequence: CASSLSWDTNTDTQYF.

This clonotype was observed many times. The V and J genes are TRBV7-9 and TRBJ1-1; D uncertain. This CDR3 is 13 amino acids long. The V gene's germline CDR1 is SEHNR and CDR2 FQNEAQ (reference sequence). The germline V and J ends were trimmed by 1 base and 4 bases, with 7 bases remaining between them. The CDR3 DNA reads as TGTGCCAGCAGCTTAGTCATGAGCACTGAAGCTTTCTTT. Amino acids: CASSLVMSTEAFF. The full variable domain, in which reference TRBV7-9 and TRBJ1-1 provide the parts outside the CDR3, is DTGVSQNPRHKITKRGQNVTFRCDPISEHNRLYWYRQTLGQGPEFLTYFQNEAQLEKSRLLSDRFSAERPKGSFSTLEIQRTEQGDSAMYLCASSLVMSTEAFFGQGTRLTVV.

This clonotype has a handful of counts. DNA of the CDR3: TGTGCCAGCAATGTCGGGGGGTATGAGCAGTTCTTC. Translation gives CASNVGGYEQFF. The V and J genes are TRBV3-1 and TRBJ2-1; 7 bases line up with TRBD2. CDR3 length: 12 residues. Trimming removed 7 bases from V and 8 bases from J; junction bases left unmatched: 5. Per the germline V gene, CDR1 is LGHDT and CDR2 is YNNKEL (reference sequence).

This clonotype was recorded many times. The CDR3 loop is CASSSFNTDTQYF. The CDR3 nucleotides are TGTGCCAGCAGCTCGTTCAACACAGATACGCAGTATTTT. The chain uses TRBV7-9 and TRBJ2-3; no firm D call. Germline V gives CDR1 SEHNR, CDR2 FQNEAQ (reference sequence). Trimming took 4 bases from V and 2 from J, leaving 7 bases between them. CDR3 length: 13 residues.

In its sample, this clonotype was seen a few times. V is TRBV11-1 and J is TRBJ2-2, with 8 positions matching TRBD2. The CDR3 is made up of 15 amino acids. Trimming at V came to 2 bases and at J to 6 bases, leaving 5 bases not matched to a gene. Germline lookup yields CDR1 SGHAT and CDR2 FQDESV (reference sequence). The DNA of the CDR3 is TGTGCCAGCAGCTTAATGGGACTAGTCGCCGGGGAGCTGTTTTTT. Its translation is CASSLMGLVAGELFF.